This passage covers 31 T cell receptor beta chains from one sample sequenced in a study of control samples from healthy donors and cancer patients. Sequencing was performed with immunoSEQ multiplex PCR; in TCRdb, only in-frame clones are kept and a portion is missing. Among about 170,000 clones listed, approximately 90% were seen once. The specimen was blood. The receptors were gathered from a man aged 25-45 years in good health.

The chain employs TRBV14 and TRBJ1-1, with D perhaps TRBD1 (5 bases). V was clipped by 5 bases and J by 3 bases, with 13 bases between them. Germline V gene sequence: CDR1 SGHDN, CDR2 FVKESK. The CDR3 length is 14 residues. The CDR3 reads CASSAQGGYTEAFF. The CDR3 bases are TGTGCCAGCAGCGCGCAGGGCGGGTACACTGAAGCTTTCTTT.

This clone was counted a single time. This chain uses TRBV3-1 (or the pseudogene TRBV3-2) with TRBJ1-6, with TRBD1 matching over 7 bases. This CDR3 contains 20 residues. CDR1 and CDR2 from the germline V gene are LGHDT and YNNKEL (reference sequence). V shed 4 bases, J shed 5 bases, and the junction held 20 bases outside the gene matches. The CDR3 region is CASSRKTPSTGTENNSPLHF. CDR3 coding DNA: TGTGCCAGCAGCCGCAAAACCCCTTCCACCGGGACAGAAAATAATTCACCCCTCCACTTT.

CDR3 residues: CASSPGREDEKLFF. The CDR3 coding sequence is TGCGCCAGCAGCCCCGGGAGAGAGGACGAAAAACTGTTTTTT. The chain is built from TRBV5-1 and TRBJ1-4; D is unclear. This CDR3 is 14 amino acids long. The V gene lost 4 bases and the J gene lost 8 bases, with 15 bases spanning the gap. Germline V CDR1 and CDR2: SGHRS, YFSETQ. Full variable domain (remainder filled in from reference TRBV5-1 and TRBJ1-4): KAGVTQTPRYLIKTRGQQVTLSCSPISGHRSVSWYQQTPGQGLQFLFEYFSETQRNKGNFPGRFSGRQFSNSRSEMNVSTLELGDSALYLCASSPGREDEKLFFGSGTQLSVL.

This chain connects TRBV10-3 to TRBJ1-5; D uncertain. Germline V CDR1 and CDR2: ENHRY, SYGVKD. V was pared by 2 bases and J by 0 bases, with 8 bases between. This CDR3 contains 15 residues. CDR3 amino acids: CAISEAGNSNQPQHF. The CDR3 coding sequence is TGTGCCATCAGTGAGGCAGGCAATAGCAATCAGCCCCAGCATTTT.

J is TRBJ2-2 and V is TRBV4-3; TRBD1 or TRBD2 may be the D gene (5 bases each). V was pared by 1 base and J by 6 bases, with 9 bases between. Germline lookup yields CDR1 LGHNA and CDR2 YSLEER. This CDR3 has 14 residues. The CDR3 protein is CASSQGGWAGELFF. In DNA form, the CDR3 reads TGCGCCAGCAGCCAAGGGGGGTGGGCCGGGGAGCTGTTTTTT.

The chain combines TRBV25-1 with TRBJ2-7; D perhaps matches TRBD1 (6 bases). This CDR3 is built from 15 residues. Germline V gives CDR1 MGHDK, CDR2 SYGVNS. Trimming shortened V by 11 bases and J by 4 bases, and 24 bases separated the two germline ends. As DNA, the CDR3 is TGTGCCCGCTCTAAACAGGGACGTGGGGTATACGAGCAGTACTTC. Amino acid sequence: CARSKQGRGVYEQYF.

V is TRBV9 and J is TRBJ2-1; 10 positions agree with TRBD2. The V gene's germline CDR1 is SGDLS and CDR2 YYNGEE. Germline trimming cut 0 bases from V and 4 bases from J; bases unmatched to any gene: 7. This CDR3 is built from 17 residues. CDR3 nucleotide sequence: TGTGCCAGCAGCGTAGCTAGCGGGGGAGTCTCTTACAATGAGCAGTTCTTC. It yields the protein CASSVASGGVSYNEQFF. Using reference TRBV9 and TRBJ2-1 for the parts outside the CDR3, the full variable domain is DSGVTQTPKHLITATGQRVTLRCSPRSGDLSVYWYQQSLDQGLQFLIQYYNGEERAKGNILERFSAQQFPDLHSELNLSSLELGDSALYFCASSVASGGVSYNEQFFGPGTRLTVL.

In DNA, the CDR3 is TGTGCCAGCAGCCACGGGGGCGGGGGGTGGCCGAACACTGAAGCTTTCTTT. Its protein is CASSHGGGGWPNTEAFF. The chain uses TRBV3-1 (or the pseudogene TRBV3-2) and TRBJ1-1; D possibly corresponds to TRBD1 (6 bases). Deletions cut 3 bases from V and 1 base from J, with 18 bases between. Germline lookup yields CDR1 LGHDT and CDR2 YNNKEL (reference sequence). The CDR3 spans 17 residues.

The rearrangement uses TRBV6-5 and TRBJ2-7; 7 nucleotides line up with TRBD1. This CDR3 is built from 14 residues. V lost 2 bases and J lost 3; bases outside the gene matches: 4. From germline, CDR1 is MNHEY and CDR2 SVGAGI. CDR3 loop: CASSYKTGIYEQYF. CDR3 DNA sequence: TGTGCCAGCAGTTACAAGACAGGGATCTACGAGCAGTACTTC.

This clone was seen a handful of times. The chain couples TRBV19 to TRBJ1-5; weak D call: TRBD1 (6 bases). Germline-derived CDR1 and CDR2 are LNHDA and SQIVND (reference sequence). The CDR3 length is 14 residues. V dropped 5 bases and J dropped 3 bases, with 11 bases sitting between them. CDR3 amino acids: CASSVDSFNQPQHF. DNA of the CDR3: TGTGCCAGTAGTGTGGACAGTTTCAATCAGCCCCAGCATTTT.

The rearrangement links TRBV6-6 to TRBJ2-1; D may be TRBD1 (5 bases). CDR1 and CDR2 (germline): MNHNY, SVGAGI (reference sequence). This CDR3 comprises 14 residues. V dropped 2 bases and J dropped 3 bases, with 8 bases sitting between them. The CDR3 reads CASSYGRDYNEQFF. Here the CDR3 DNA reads TGTGCCAGCAGTTACGGCAGGGACTACAATGAGCAGTTCTTC.

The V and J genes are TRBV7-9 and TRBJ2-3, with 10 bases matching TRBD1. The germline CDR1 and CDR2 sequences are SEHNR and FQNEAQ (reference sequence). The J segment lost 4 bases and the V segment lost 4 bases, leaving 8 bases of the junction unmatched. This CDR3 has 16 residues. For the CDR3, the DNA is TGTGCCAGCAGCTCATCCGACAGGGGGCTGTCAGATACGCAGTATTTT. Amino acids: CASSSSDRGLSDTQYF.

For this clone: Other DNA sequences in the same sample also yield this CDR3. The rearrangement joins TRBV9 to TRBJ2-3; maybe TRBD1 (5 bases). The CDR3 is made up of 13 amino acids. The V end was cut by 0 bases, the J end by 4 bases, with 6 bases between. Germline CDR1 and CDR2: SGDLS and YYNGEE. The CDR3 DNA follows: TGTGCCAGCAGCGTAGAAGGGGCAGATACGCAGTATTTT. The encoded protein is CASSVEGADTQYF.

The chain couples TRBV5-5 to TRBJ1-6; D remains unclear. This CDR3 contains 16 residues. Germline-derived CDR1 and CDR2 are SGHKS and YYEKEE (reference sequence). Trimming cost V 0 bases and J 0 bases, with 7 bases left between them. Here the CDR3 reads CASSLAPHSYNSPLHF. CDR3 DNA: TGTGCCAGCAGCTTGGCCCCCCACTCCTATAATTCACCCCTCCACTTT.

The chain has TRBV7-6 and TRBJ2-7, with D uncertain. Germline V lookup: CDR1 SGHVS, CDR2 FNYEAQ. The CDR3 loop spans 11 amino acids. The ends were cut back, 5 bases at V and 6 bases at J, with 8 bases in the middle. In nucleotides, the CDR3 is TGTGCCAGCAGCCTACCCGGCGAGCAGTACTTC. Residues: CASSLPGEQYF. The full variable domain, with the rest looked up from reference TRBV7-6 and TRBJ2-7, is GAGVSQSPRYKVTKRGQDVALRCDPISGHVSLYWYRQALGQGPEFLTYFNYEAQQDKSGLPNDRFSAERPEGSISTLTIQRTEQRDSAMYRCASSLPGEQYFGPGTRLTVT.

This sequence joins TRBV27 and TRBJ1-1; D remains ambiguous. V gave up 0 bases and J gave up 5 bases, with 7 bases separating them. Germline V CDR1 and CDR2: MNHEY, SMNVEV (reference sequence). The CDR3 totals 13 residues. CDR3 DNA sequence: TGTGCCAGCAGTTTATCGGTCCTTACTGAAGCTTTCTTT. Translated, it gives CASSLSVLTEAFF.

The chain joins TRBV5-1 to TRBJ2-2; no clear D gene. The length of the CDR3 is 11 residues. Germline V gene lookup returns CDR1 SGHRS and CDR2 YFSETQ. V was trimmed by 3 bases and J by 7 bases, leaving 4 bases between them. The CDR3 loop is CASSSLGELFF. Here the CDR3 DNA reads TGCGCCAGCAGCTCCCTCGGGGAGCTGTTTTTT.

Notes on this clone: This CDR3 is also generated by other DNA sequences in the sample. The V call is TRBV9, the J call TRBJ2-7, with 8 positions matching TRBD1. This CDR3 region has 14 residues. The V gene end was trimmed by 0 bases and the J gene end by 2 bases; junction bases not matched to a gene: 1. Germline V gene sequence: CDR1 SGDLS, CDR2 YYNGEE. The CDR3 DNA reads TGTGCCAGCAGCGTAGGGACAGGGACCTACGAGCAGTACTTC. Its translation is CASSVGTGTYEQYF.

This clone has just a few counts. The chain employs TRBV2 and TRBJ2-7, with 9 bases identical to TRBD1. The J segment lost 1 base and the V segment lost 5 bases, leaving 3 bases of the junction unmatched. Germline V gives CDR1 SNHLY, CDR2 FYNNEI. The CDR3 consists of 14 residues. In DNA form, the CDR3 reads TGTGCCAGCAGTTACGACAGGGGGTCCTACGAGCAGTACTTC. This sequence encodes CASSYDRGSYEQYF.

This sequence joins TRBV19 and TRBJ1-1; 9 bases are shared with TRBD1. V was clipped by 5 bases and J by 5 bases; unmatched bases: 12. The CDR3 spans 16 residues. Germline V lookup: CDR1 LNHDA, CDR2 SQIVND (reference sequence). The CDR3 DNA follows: TGTGCCAGTAGTTCCCGGAACAGGGGGCCGGGGACTGAAGCTTTCTTT. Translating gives CASSSRNRGPGTEAFF.

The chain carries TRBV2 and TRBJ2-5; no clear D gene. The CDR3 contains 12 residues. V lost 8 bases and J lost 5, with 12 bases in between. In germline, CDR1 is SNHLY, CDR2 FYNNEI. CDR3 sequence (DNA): TGTGCCAGCCATGACGATGGGGAGACCCAGTACTTC. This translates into CASHDDGETQYF. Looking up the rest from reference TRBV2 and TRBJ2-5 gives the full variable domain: EPEVTQTPSHQVTQMGQEVILRCVPISNHLYFYWYRQILGQKVEFLVSFYNNEISEKSEIFDDQFSVERPDGSNFTLKIRSTKLEDSAMYFCASHDDGETQYFGPGTRLLVL.

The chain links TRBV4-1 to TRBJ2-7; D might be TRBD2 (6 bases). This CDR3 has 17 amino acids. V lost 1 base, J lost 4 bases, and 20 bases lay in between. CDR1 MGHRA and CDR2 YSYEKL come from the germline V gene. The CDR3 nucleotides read TGCGCCAGCAGCCAAGGGGCTGGAGGGCTAGACCCGTACGAGCAGTACTTC. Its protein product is CASSQGAGGLDPYEQYF.

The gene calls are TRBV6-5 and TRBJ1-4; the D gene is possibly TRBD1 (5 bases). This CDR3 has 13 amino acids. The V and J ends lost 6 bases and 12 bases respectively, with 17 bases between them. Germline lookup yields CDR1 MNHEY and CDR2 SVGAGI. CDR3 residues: CASSGVGEGELFF. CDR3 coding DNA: TGTGCCAGCAGCGGGGTGGGGGAAGGGGAACTGTTTTTT.

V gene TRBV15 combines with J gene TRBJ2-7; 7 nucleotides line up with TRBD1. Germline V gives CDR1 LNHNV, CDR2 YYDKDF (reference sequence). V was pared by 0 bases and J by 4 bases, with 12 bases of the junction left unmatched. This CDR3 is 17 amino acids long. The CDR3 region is CATSRDSRVGGQYEQYF. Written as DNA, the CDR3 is TGTGCCACCAGCAGAGATAGTAGAGTAGGGGGCCAATACGAGCAGTACTTC.

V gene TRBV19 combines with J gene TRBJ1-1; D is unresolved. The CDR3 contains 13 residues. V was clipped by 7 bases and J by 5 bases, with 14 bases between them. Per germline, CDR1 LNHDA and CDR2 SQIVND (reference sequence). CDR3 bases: TGTGCCAGTAAAAACGGAGGTGGGACTGAAGCTTTCTTT. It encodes CASKNGGGTEAFF.

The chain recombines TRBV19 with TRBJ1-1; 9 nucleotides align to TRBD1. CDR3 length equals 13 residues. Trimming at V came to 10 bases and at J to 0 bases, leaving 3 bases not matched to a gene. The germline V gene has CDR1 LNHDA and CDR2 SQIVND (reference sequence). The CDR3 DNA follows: TGTGCCATCGGACAGGGGATGAACACTGAAGCTTTCTTT. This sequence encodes CAIGQGMNTEAFF.

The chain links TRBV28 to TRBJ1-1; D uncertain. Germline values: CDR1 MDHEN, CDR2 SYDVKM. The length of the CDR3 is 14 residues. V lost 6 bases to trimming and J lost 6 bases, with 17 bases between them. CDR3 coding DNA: TGTGCCAGCAGGCTCGACATGTCGGTCCCTGAAGCTTTCTTT. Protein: CASRLDMSVPEAFF. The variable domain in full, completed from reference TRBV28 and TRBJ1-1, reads DVKVTQSSRYLVKRTGEKVFLECVQDMDHENMFWYRQDPGLGLRLIYFSYDVKMKEKGDIPEGYSVSREKKERFSLILESASTNQTSMYLCASRLDMSVPEAFFGQGTRLTVV.

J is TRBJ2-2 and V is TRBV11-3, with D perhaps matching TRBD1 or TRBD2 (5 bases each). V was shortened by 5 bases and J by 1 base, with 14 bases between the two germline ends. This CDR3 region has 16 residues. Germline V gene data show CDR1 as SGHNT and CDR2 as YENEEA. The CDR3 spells CASSPGRTRNTGELFF. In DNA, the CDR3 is TGTGCCAGCAGCCCGGGACGGACACGGAACACCGGGGAGCTGTTTTTT.

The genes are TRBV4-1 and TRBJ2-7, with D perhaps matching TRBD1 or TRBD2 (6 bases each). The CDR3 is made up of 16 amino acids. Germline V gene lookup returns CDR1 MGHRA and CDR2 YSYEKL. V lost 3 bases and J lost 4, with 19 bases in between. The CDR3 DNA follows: TGCGCCAGCAGCCAGGGGGGAGGCAGGGGCCTATACGAGCAGTACTTC. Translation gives CASSQGGGRGLYEQYF.

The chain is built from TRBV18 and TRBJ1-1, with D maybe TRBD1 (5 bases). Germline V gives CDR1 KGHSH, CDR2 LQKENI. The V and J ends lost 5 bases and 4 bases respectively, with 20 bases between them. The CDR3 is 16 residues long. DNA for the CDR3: TGTGCCAGCTCAACGTTTGATGGGGCCGGTGGCACTGAAGCTTTCTTT. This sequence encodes CASSTFDGAGGTEAFF.

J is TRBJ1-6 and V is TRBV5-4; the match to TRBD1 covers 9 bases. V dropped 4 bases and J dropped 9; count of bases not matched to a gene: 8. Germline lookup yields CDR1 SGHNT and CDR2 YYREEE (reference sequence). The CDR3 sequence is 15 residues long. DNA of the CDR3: TGTGCCAGCAGCCCTGGGACAGGGAGAGGTTCACCCCTCCACTTT. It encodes CASSPGTGRGSPLHF.